Listed below are T cell receptor beta chains from one sample, sequenced in a study of CD8+CD57+ T cells in acquired aplastic anemia. Via MiXCR, TCRdb re-called the reads, giving one row per CDR3 protein. The table shows hundreds of thousands of distinct CDR3 sequences, with under 65% occurring only once. The sample comprised sorted CD4+, CD8+, or CD8+CD57+ T cells (not recorded which) from PBMCs. The receptor source for this set is a human donor with aplastic anemia. CDR3s include the opening cysteine and the closing phenylalanine or tryptophan. The D gene is left open where the match is weak. The size of a clone is reported for some rows only, either as once, few or many, or as a class for expanded clones.

V gene	J gene	clone size	D gene	CDR3 DNA	CDR3 protein
TRBV20-1	TRBJ1-1	-	-	TGCAGTGCCCAAATGGGGTGGAGCGAAGCTTTCTTT	CSAQMGWSEAFF
TRBV19	TRBJ2-5	many	TRBD1	TGTGCCAGTAGTATAGGGGACAGGCAGGCGACCCAGTACTTC	CASSIGDRQATQYF
TRBV20-1	TRBJ1-1	-	-	TGCAGTGGAGTGATTTACACTGAAGCTTTCTTT	CSGVIYTEAFF
TRBV24-1	TRBJ2-1	-	-	TGTGCCACCGCCGGAGGGGGGCCCTACAATGAGCAGTTCTTC	CATAGGGPYNEQFF
TRBV10-1	TRBJ1-2	few	TRBD1	TGCGCCAGCAGTAGCGGTGGACAGGGAGCCTATGGCTACACCTTC	CASSSGGQGAYGYTF
TRBV7-9	TRBJ1-3	-	TRBD1	TGTGCCAGCAGGCCCCGAGGTGGGACAGGGGCTGGAAACACCATATATTTT	CASRPRGGTGAGNTIYF
TRBV25-1	TRBJ2-3	-	TRBD2	TGTGCCCTGGTTTTAGCGGGGGGCACAGATACGCAGTATTTT	CALVLAGGTDTQYF
TRBV10-3	TRBJ1-1	-	TRBD1	TGTGCCATCAGTGTTTCGACAGGGCAACTGAACACTGAAGCTTTCTTT	CAISVSTGQLNTEAFF
TRBV20-1	TRBJ2-5	-	TRBD2	TGCAGTGCTCCGGGACTAGCGGGGGGGAAGACCCAGTACTTC	CSAPGLAGGKTQYF
TRBV20-1	TRBJ2-3	-	-	TGCAGTGCTAGTAATCAGGGGTTGGCAGATACGCAGTATTTT	CSASNQGLADTQYF
TRBV10-2	TRBJ2-2	-	-	TGCGCCAGCAGTGAACCAGCTAGGAACGGGGAGCTGTTTTTT	CASSEPARNGELFF